The 30 T cell receptor beta chains given below trace back to one sample, sequenced in a study of blood T cell repertoires in COVID-19. Sequencing was performed with immunoSEQ multiplex PCR; in TCRdb, only in-frame clones are kept and a portion is missing. The data hold approximately 110,000 clones, with over 80% observed a single time. The material sequenced was peripheral blood. Receptors originate from a woman aged 45-65 years with acute or convalescent COVID-19.

The chain is built from TRBV7-2 and TRBJ2-4; D gene unclear. CDR3 size: 16 residues. Trimming removed 2 bases at V and 0 bases at J, with 11 bases between. CDR1 SGHTA and CDR2 FQGNSA come from the germline V gene. CDR3 residues: CASSLSNFLAKNIQYF. Here the CDR3 DNA reads TGTGCCAGCAGCTTATCCAACTTTCTAGCCAAAAACATTCAGTACTTC.

Only one count was recorded for this clone. The gene calls are TRBV30 and TRBJ1-6; D unclear. CDR3 length equals 15 residues. In germline, CDR1 is GTSNPN, CDR2 SVGIG (reference sequence). The germline V and J ends were trimmed by 0 bases and 0 bases, with 6 bases remaining between them. The CDR3 DNA follows: TGTGCCTGGAGTGTTGAGAGCTCCTATAATTCACCCCTCCACTTT. This sequence encodes CAWSVESSYNSPLHF.

The chain joins TRBV7-2 to TRBJ2-5, with 8 nucleotides matching TRBD2. The germline V gene encodes CDR1 SGHTA and CDR2 FQGNSA. V lost 5 bases and J lost 2; bases outside the gene matches: 10. The length of the CDR3 is 16 residues. The CDR3 sequence: CASSPRGSGAQETQYF. DNA of the CDR3: TGTGCCAGCAGCCCCCGGGGTAGCGGGGCACAAGAGACCCAGTACTTC.

The chain links TRBV9 to TRBJ1-2; a weak D match, TRBD1 (5 bases). This CDR3 contains 14 residues. Trimming pared 3 bases from V and 4 bases from J, leaving 13 bases between. Germline V lookup: CDR1 SGDLS, CDR2 YYNGEE. The CDR3 spells CASSGSGLAYGYTF. In DNA, the CDR3 is TGTGCCAGCAGCGGGTCAGGGCTTGCCTATGGCTACACCTTC. Full variable domain (outside the CDR3, taken from reference TRBV9 and TRBJ1-2): DSGVTQTPKHLITATGQRVTLRCSPRSGDLSVYWYQQSLDQGLQFLIQYYNGEERAKGNILERFSAQQFPDLHSELNLSSLELGDSALYFCASSGSGLAYGYTFGSGTRLTVV.

The chain links TRBV6-5 to TRBJ1-2, with D unresolved. CDR1 and CDR2 from the germline V gene are MNHEY and SVGAGI. CDR3 length equals 13 residues. V was shortened by 0 bases and J by 5 bases, with 7 bases between the two germline ends. CDR3 sequence (DNA): TGTGCCAGCAGTTACTCCACAGAGTATGGCTACACCTTC. This translates into CASSYSTEYGYTF.

The rearrangement joins TRBV24-1 to TRBJ1-1; TRBD1 matches at 12 bases. Germline V gene sequence: CDR1 KGHDR, CDR2 SFDVKD. The CDR3 consists of 16 residues. The V segment lost 5 bases and the J segment 4 bases; nucleotides outside the gene matches: 7. CDR3 in DNA: TGTGCCACCAGTGCCGGGACAGGGGGCATCCGCACTGAAGCTTTCTTT. Its protein product is CATSAGTGGIRTEAFF.

The chain employs TRBV6-4 and TRBJ1-2, with D possibly TRBD1 on 5 matching bases. CDR3 length equals 16 residues. V dropped 5 bases and J dropped 4 bases, with 20 bases sitting between them. Germline CDR1 MRHNA, CDR2 SNTAGT. DNA for the CDR3: TGTGCCAGCAGTCCAAACTACCGGGACTCATTCTATGGCTACACCTTC. Its translation: CASSPNYRDSFYGYTF.

The chain couples TRBV29-1 to TRBJ2-7, with D maybe TRBD2 (5 bases). V was clipped by 7 bases and J by 4 bases, with 14 bases between them. This CDR3 has 12 amino acids. Germline loops: CDR1 SQVTM, CDR2 ANQGSEA. CDR3 sequence reads: CSGGSGKYEQYF. CDR3 DNA sequence: TGCAGCGGTGGTTCGGGGAAGTACGAGCAGTACTTC.

The J gene is TRBJ1-2, the V gene TRBV20-1, with D perhaps TRBD1 (5 bases). Germline CDR1 and CDR2: DFQATT and SNEGSKA (reference sequence). Trimming left V 3 bases short and J 3 bases short, with 26 bases between. This CDR3 has 18 amino acids. The DNA of the CDR3 is TGCAGTGCTAGTGACCCCATCAAGCTTGCGGGACTATACTATGGCTACACCTTC. Its protein product is CSASDPIKLAGLYYGYTF.

A note on this clone: The junction departs from germline at one end; a sequencing error may be responsible. J is TRBJ2-3 and V is TRBV28; D is undetermined. CDR1 and CDR2 (germline): MDHEN, SYDVKM. CDR3 length: 12 amino acids. The DNA of the CDR3 is TGTGCCAGCAGTCTTACCTCAGATTCGCAGTATTTT. This encodes CASSLTSDSQYF.

This chain connects TRBV7-8 to TRBJ1-2, with D unresolved. The germline V gene has CDR1 SGHVS and CDR2 FQNEAQ. V gave up 6 bases and J gave up 5 bases, with 16 bases separating them. This CDR3 is 14 amino acids long. The CDR3 DNA reads TGTGCCAGCAGTCGGAGGGAGTCACCTTATGGCTACACCTTC. Protein sequence: CASSRRESPYGYTF.

The rearrangement uses TRBV18 and TRBJ1-1, with D uncertain. CDR1 and CDR2 from the germline V gene are KGHSH and LQKENI. CDR3 length equals 15 residues. Trimming stripped 4 bases from V and 1 base from J, with 13 bases between. The CDR3 nucleotides read TGTGCCAGCTCACTAATCAGTAATCCGAACACTGAAGCTTTCTTT. Residues: CASSLISNPNTEAFF.

The chain carries TRBV5-1 and TRBJ2-7, with 11 bases lining up with TRBD2. CDR1 and CDR2 (germline): SGHRS, YFSETQ. The CDR3 has 15 residues. After removal of 4 bases from V and 3 bases from J, the junction contained 6 bases not matched to a gene. The CDR3 sequence is CASSRLAGSYYEQYF. The CDR3 nucleotides read TGCGCCAGCAGCCGACTAGCGGGGTCATACTACGAGCAGTACTTC.

CDR3 sequence (DNA): TGTGCCAGCATCCTGACAGGGCGGTTCACTGAAGCTTTCTTT. Translation: CASILTGRFTEAFF. The chain couples TRBV28 to TRBJ1-1, with 7 bases fitting TRBD1. Germline assignment: CDR1 MDHEN and CDR2 SYDVKM. J lost 4 bases, V lost 7 bases, and 9 bases had no gene match. The CDR3 consists of 14 residues. Variable domain in full (rest from reference TRBV28 and TRBJ1-1): DVKVTQSSRYLVKRTGEKVFLECVQDMDHENMFWYRQDPGLGLRLIYFSYDVKMKEKGDIPEGYSVSREKKERFSLILESASTNQTSMYLCASILTGRFTEAFFGQGTRLTVV.

The chain uses TRBV19 and TRBJ1-5; TRBD1 aligns across 7 bases. CDR1 is LNHDA and CDR2 is SQIVND in the germline V gene (reference sequence). The CDR3 has 15 amino acids. With 3 bases clipped from V and 4 bases from J, the junction kept 6 bases outside the gene matches. In DNA, the CDR3 is TGTGCCAGTAGTATTCTTGGGACAGTTAATCAGCCCCAGCATTTT. Its protein product is CASSILGTVNQPQHF.

Only a few counts were recorded for this clone. The chain carries TRBV19 and TRBJ1-5; 9 bases line up with TRBD1. The CDR3 is 15 residues long. The V gene end was trimmed by 2 bases and the J gene end by 7 bases; junction bases not matched to a gene: 6. CDR1 and CDR2 from the germline V gene are LNHDA and SQIVND (reference sequence). CDR3 in amino acids: CASSIIGTGSQPQHF. CDR3 DNA sequence: TGTGCCAGTAGTATAATCGGGACAGGGAGCCAGCCCCAGCATTTT.

This clone was picked up one time. V is TRBV7-2 and J is TRBJ2-7; 8 bases line up with TRBD1. Unmatched junction bases numbered 7, after V lost 5 bases and J lost 7 bases. This CDR3 spans 13 amino acids. Germline CDR1 is SGHTA and CDR2 is FQGNSA. The CDR3 sequence: CASSPQGAREQYF. CDR3 bases: TGTGCCAGCAGCCCCCAGGGGGCGCGTGAGCAGTACTTC.

The chain is built from TRBV5-6 and TRBJ2-5; 7 positions agree with TRBD2. The V segment lost 2 bases and the J segment 5 bases; nucleotides outside the gene matches: 6. Germline-derived CDR1 and CDR2 are SGHDT and YYEEEE. There are 14 residues in the CDR3. For the CDR3, the DNA is TGTGCCAGCAGCTTTTCGGGAGCGGGGGAGACCCAGTACTTC. Protein product: CASSFSGAGETQYF.

The chain is built from TRBV28 and TRBJ2-1; possible D gene TRBD1, 6 bases. The CDR3 has 15 amino acids. Between the trimmed V and J ends, which lost 7 bases and 4 bases, there was a span of 17 bases. Germline V gene data show CDR1 as MDHEN and CDR2 as SYDVKM. DNA of the CDR3: TGTGCCAGCAAACTGGGGCAGGGGCTATACAATGAGCAGTTCTTC. Amino acids: CASKLGQGLYNEQFF.

The J gene is TRBJ2-6, the V gene TRBV4-3; maybe TRBD2 (6 bases). The CDR3 is 16 amino acids. Trimming took 0 bases from V and 2 from J, leaving 8 bases between them. In germline, CDR1 is LGHNA, CDR2 YSLEER. The CDR3 sequence is CASSQDGGAGANVLTF. As DNA, the CDR3 is TGCGCCAGCAGCCAAGATGGAGGGGCTGGGGCCAACGTCCTGACTTTC.

This sequence joins TRBV10-2 and TRBJ1-1; D is unresolved. CDR3 size: 11 residues. CDR1 and CDR2 (germline): WSHSY, SAAADI. Trimming stripped 6 bases from V and 4 bases from J, with 6 bases between. As DNA, the CDR3 is TGCGCCAGCAGAGTTAGCACTGAAGCTTTCTTT. Its protein is CASRVSTEAFF.

The chain links TRBV4-1 to TRBJ1-6; weak D call: TRBD1 (6 bases). The ends were cut back, 0 bases at V and 1 base at J, with 7 bases in the middle. CDR3 size: 16 residues. Germline-derived CDR1 and CDR2 are MGHRA and YSYEKL. As DNA, the CDR3 is TGCGCCAGCAGCCAAGAAGACAGGTCCTATAATTCACCCCTCCACTTT. This codes for CASSQEDRSYNSPLHF.

The rearrangement links TRBV28 to TRBJ2-1; 10 positions agree with TRBD2. The CDR3 is 16 amino acids. Germline V gene lookup returns CDR1 MDHEN and CDR2 SYDVKM. The V and J ends lost 4 bases and 6 bases, in that order; junction bases with no gene match: 9. The CDR3 here is CASSYVSGRGSNEQFF. The CDR3 DNA follows: TGTGCCAGCAGTTACGTGAGCGGGAGGGGGTCCAATGAGCAGTTCTTC.

The rearrangement uses TRBV7-8 and TRBJ2-5; TRBD2 aligns across 10 bases. Germline assignment: CDR1 SGHVS and CDR2 FQNEAQ. The CDR3 has 16 amino acids. The J segment lost 5 bases and the V segment lost 2 bases, leaving 8 bases of the junction unmatched. CDR3 bases: TGTGCCAGCAGCTTAAGCCCAGCGGGAGGGTCGGAGACCCAGTACTTC. Amino acids: CASSLSPAGGSETQYF.

This chain uses TRBV18 with TRBJ1-4, with D possibly matching TRBD1 (6 bases). CDR3 size: 16 residues. V lost 2 bases, J lost 5 bases, and 15 bases lay in between. In germline, CDR1 is KGHSH, CDR2 LQKENI. CDR3 sequence (DNA): TGTGCCAGCTCACCAGGAGGAATGGGGGCGAATGAAAAACTGTTTTTT. Translated: CASSPGGMGANEKLFF.

This chain uses TRBV6-1 with TRBJ1-1, with D possibly matching TRBD1 (6 bases). Per the germline V gene, CDR1 is MNHNS and CDR2 is SASEGT. CDR3 size: 13 residues. The ends were cut back, 3 bases at V and 11 bases at J, with 16 bases in the middle. CDR3 nucleotide sequence: TGTGCCAGCAGTGAGAGCTGGACAGATGAGGCTTTCTTT. This codes for CASSESWTDEAFF.

This chain joins TRBV2 and TRBJ2-5; weak D call: TRBD2 (7 bases). In germline, CDR1 is SNHLY, CDR2 FYNNEI. The length of the CDR3 is 16 residues. Trimming stripped 1 base from V and 6 bases from J, with 18 bases between. The DNA of the CDR3 is TGTGCCAGCAGTGAAGGGTGGGAGGGGGATGTAAAGACCCAGTACTTC. As protein: CASSEGWEGDVKTQYF. Looking up the rest from reference TRBV2 and TRBJ2-5 gives the full variable domain: EPEVTQTPSHQVTQMGQEVILRCVPISNHLYFYWYRQILGQKVEFLVSFYNNEISEKSEIFDDQFSVERPDGSNFTLKIRSTKLEDSAMYFCASSEGWEGDVKTQYFGPGTRLLVL.

The chain has TRBV4-1 and TRBJ2-7; 7 bases are shared with TRBD2. The CDR3 spans 22 residues. Germline lookup yields CDR1 MGHRA and CDR2 YSYEKL. Trimming at V came to 4 bases and at J to 2 bases, leaving 29 bases not matched to a gene. The CDR3: CASSRLQVGGVGALKSPYEQYF. The DNA of the CDR3 is TGCGCCAGCAGCCGACTACAAGTGGGAGGGGTCGGAGCCTTGAAGAGCCCCTACGAGCAGTACTTC.

The chain carries TRBV5-4 and TRBJ2-3, with TRBD1 identical over 7 bases. Germline CDR1 and CDR2: SGHNT and YYREEE (reference sequence). This CDR3 is built from 13 residues. The trim removed 1 base at V and 4 bases at J, leaving 0 bases unmatched. The DNA of the CDR3 is TGTGCCAGCAGCTTGACAGGGGCAGATACGCAGTATTTT. This sequence encodes CASSLTGADTQYF. Full variable domain (missing parts from reference TRBV5-4 and TRBJ2-3): ETGVTQSPTHLIKTRGQQVTLRCSSQSGHNTVSWYQQALGQGPQFIFQYYREEENGRGNFPPRFSGLQFPNYSSELNVNALELDDSALYLCASSLTGADTQYFGPGTRLTVL.

Remarks on this clone: The same CDR3 arises from other DNA sequences in this sample as well. The gene calls are TRBV6-5 and TRBJ1-5; possible D gene TRBD1, 6 bases. Germline assignment: CDR1 MNHEY and CDR2 SVGAGI. Trimming removed 0 bases at V and 4 bases at J, with 10 bases between. There are 15 residues in the CDR3. This CDR3 reads CASSYSSGANQPQHF. CDR3 in DNA: TGTGCCAGCAGTTACTCATCAGGGGCTAATCAGCCCCAGCATTTT.